The 21 T cell receptor beta chains below all came from one sample that was sequenced in a study of human T cells and chemical hapten exposure. Via MiXCR, TCRdb re-called the RACE reads, giving one row per CDR3 protein. Of about 250,000 distinct CDR3 sequences in the sample, around 7.7% are singletons; the top ten hold 0.9% to 1.5%. This sample's time point: pre-sensitization, week 0. Noted treatment: therapeutic diphenylcyclopropenone sensitization with weekly scalp DPC. The starting material was whole blood, obtained in connection with sensitization to the hapten diphenylcyclopropenone (DPC). These TCRs come from a young man with alopecia areata. Some clones in this sample may be carry-over from other donors' samples.

The chain is built from TRBV9 and TRBJ2-3, with 11 bases fitting TRBD2. The V gene's germline CDR1 is SGDLS and CDR2 YYNGEE. CDR3 length: 16 residues. V lost 4 bases and J lost 2; bases outside the gene matches: 6. In nucleotides, the CDR3 is TGTGCCAGCAGCCCCCGACTAGCGGGGAACACAGATACGCAGTATTTT. This encodes CASSPRLAGNTDTQYF.

This clonotype was seen repeatedly, ten times or more. This chain joins TRBV25-1 and TRBJ1-1; no clear D gene. V was clipped by 5 bases and J by 2 bases, with 6 bases between them. This CDR3 contains 12 residues. Germline V gene lookup returns CDR1 MGHDK and CDR2 SYGVNS. The CDR3 loop is CASSRQNTEAFF. DNA for the CDR3: TGTGCCAGCAGTCGGCAAAACACTGAAGCTTTCTTT. The whole variable domain, filled in from reference TRBV25-1 and TRBJ1-1, reads EADIYQTPRYLVIGTGKKITLECSQTMGHDKMYWYQQDPGMELHLIHYSYGVNSTEKGDLSSESTVSRIRTEHFPLTLESARPSHTSQYLCASSRQNTEAFFGQGTRLTVV.

At least ten counts were recorded for this clonotype. This chain uses TRBV28 with TRBJ2-7; perhaps TRBD2 as D (6 bases). Trimming took off 9 bases at V and 5 bases at J, with 26 bases between the two ends. CDR3 size: 16 residues. Germline lookup yields CDR1 MDHEN and CDR2 SYDVKM. The CDR3 reads CASCGSSGDTRNEQYF. CDR3 in DNA: TGTGCCAGTTGTGGGTCTTCGGGGGATACTCGGAACGAGCAGTACTTC.

There are a few counts of this clonotype. The rearrangement joins TRBV6-1 to TRBJ1-2; TRBD1 might be the D (5 bases). The CDR3 is 13 residues long. Trimming pared 5 bases from V and 3 bases from J, leaving 10 bases between. The germline CDR1 and CDR2 sequences are MNHNS and SASEGT. The CDR3 loop is CASSTGFDYGYTF. The CDR3 nucleotides are TGTGCCAGCAGTACAGGATTCGACTATGGCTACACCTTC.

There are many counts of this clonotype. J is TRBJ1-1 and V is TRBV5-4; tentatively, D is TRBD1 (5 bases). Germline V gives CDR1 SGHNT, CDR2 YYREEE (reference sequence). The CDR3 consists of 15 residues. Trimming shortened V by 0 bases and J by 3 bases, and 12 bases separated the two germline ends. The CDR3 nucleotides are TGTGCCAGCAGCTTGGGGCGCGGGGGGGACACTGAAGCTTTCTTT. It encodes CASSLGRGGDTEAFF.

This clonotype was recorded a few times. This chain connects TRBV7-7 to TRBJ1-4, with D possibly matching TRBD1 (5 bases). The CDR3 spans 13 residues. CDR1 and CDR2 from the germline V gene are SSHAT and FNYEAQ (reference sequence). The ends were cut back, 5 bases at V and 8 bases at J, with 12 bases in the middle. The CDR3 loop reads CASSPNRQEKLFF. In DNA, the CDR3 is TGTGCCAGCAGCCCTAACCGACAGGAAAAACTGTTTTTT.

This clonotype was seen ten or more times. The genes are TRBV18 and TRBJ2-1; D not resolved. CDR1 is KGHSH, CDR2 LQKENI, per germline. The germline V and J ends were trimmed by 3 bases and 0 bases, with 12 bases remaining between them. This CDR3 has 16 residues. The CDR3 bases are TGTGCCAGCTCACCTAGCTCCAGGAGCTCCTACAATGAGCAGTTCTTC. This codes for CASSPSSRSSYNEQFF.

This clonotype was counted a few times. V usage is TRBV18 and J usage is TRBJ1-1; no clear D. The CDR3 consists of 15 residues. V was cut by 2 bases and J by 0 bases, with 10 bases left in between. Germline CDR1 reads KGHSH; CDR2 reads LQKENI. The DNA of the CDR3 is TGTGCCAGCTCACCATTCGAGGGAATGAACACTGAAGCTTTCTTT. Protein: CASSPFEGMNTEAFF.

This clonotype was seen more than once but under ten times. This chain uses TRBV6-2 or TRBV6-3 with TRBJ2-7; 10 nucleotides match TRBD1. CDR3 size: 16 residues. From germline, CDR1 is MNHEY and CDR2 SVGEGT. V lost 5 bases and J lost 4; bases outside the gene matches: 11. CDR3 residues: CASSPGRGTGVYEQYF. The DNA of the CDR3 is TGTGCCAGCAGTCCGGGAAGAGGGACAGGGGTTTACGAGCAGTACTTC.

This clonotype was detected only a few times. The chain employs TRBV6-1 and TRBJ2-2; tentative D call: TRBD2 (5 bases). Trimming removed 7 bases at V and 1 base at J, with 7 bases between. CDR1 is MNHNS, CDR2 SASEGT, per germline. This CDR3 comprises 13 residues. Here the CDR3 DNA reads TGTGCCAGCATGAGCGGGAACACCGGGGAGCTGTTTTTT. As protein: CASMSGNTGELFF.

This clonotype was seen a handful of times. The chain employs TRBV6-5 and TRBJ1-1; no reliable D call. The CDR3 spans 13 residues. The V gene's germline CDR1 is MNHEY and CDR2 SVGAGI. Trimming stripped 5 bases from V and 7 bases from J, with 14 bases between. As DNA, the CDR3 is TGTGCCAGCAGTACCTACCGGGCCGATGAAGCTTTCTTT. This translates into CASSTYRADEAFF.

The chain has TRBV6-2 or TRBV6-3 and TRBJ2-7; TRBD1 is a possible D gene (5 bases). Germline values: CDR1 MNHEY, CDR2 SVGEGT. CDR3 length: 17 residues. V was clipped by 2 bases and J by 3 bases, with 20 bases between them. DNA for the CDR3: TGTGCCAGCAGTTACGCCGAAACGGGCGACAGTCTCTACGAGCAGTACGTC. Its translation: CASSYAETGDSLYEQYV.

The J gene is TRBJ2-1, the V gene TRBV10-3; TRBD2 agrees at 7 bases. Germline V lookup: CDR1 ENHRY, CDR2 SYGVKD. CDR3 length equals 15 residues. The J segment lost 7 bases and the V segment lost 0 bases, leaving 6 bases of the junction unmatched. As DNA, the CDR3 is TGTGCCATCAGTGAGTCTGGGGGGGAGAGTAATGAGCAGTTCTTC. Amino acids: CAISESGGESNEQFF.

This clonotype was found a few times. V and J are TRBV12-3 or TRBV12-4 and TRBJ1-4, with no clear D. With 5 bases removed from V and 7 bases from J, the gap between germline ends came to 17 bases. The length of the CDR3 is 15 residues. The CDR3 coding sequence is TGTGCCAGCAGTCTCCGGGCCTTGGGGAGTGAAAAACTGTTTTTT. It translates to CASSLRALGSEKLFF.

The table lists this clonotype with a few counts. The chain uses TRBV4-3 and TRBJ1-1; maybe TRBD1 (5 bases). The germline V and J ends were trimmed by 3 bases and 4 bases, with 12 bases remaining between them. Germline V gene lookup returns CDR1 LGHNA and CDR2 YSLEER. This CDR3 is built from 14 residues. CDR3: CASSQSRVTTEAFF. The CDR3 DNA is TGCGCCAGCAGCCAGTCCAGGGTGACCACTGAAGCTTTCTTT.

The V and J genes are TRBV24-1 and TRBJ2-1; either TRBD1 or TRBD2 may supply D (7 bases each). This CDR3 has 16 residues. Trimming pared 5 bases from V and 8 bases from J, leaving 21 bases between. Germline loops: CDR1 KGHDR, CDR2 SFDVKD. CDR3 sequence reads: CATSVPDRSGNHEQFF. As DNA, the CDR3 is TGTGCCACCAGTGTTCCGGACAGGAGCGGGAACCATGAGCAGTTCTTC.

This clonotype turned up a few times. This chain connects TRBV3-1 to TRBJ2-6; no firm D call. Between the trimmed V and J ends, which lost 1 base and 8 bases, there was a span of 9 bases. CDR1 and CDR2 (germline): LGHDT, YNNKEL (reference sequence). The CDR3 runs to 14 residues. The DNA for the CDR3 is TGTGCCAGCAGCCAAGGGACCTCCCCCAACGTCCTGACTTTC. It codes for CASSQGTSPNVLTF.

V usage is TRBV2 and J usage is TRBJ2-5, with D uncertain. The CDR3 is 11 residues long. Trimming stripped 7 bases from V and 4 bases from J, with 7 bases between. Germline CDR1 SNHLY, CDR2 FYNNEI. The CDR3 DNA is TGTGCCAGCAAGTCTGTAGAGACCCAGTACTTC. Translating gives CASKSVETQYF.

The chain is built from TRBV4-1 and TRBJ1-1; 9 nucleotides align to TRBD1. The CDR3 runs 15 residues. Germline CDR1 MGHRA, CDR2 YSYEKL. Trimming at V came to 2 bases and at J to 5 bases, leaving 6 bases not matched to a gene. Here the CDR3 reads CASSQLGTGRTEAFF. In nucleotides, the CDR3 is TGCGCCAGCAGCCAACTTGGGACAGGGCGAACTGAAGCTTTCTTT.

The chain is built from TRBV20-1 and TRBJ2-4, with 7 bases matching TRBD1. Per the germline V gene, CDR1 is DFQATT and CDR2 is SNEGSKA (reference sequence). V lost 3 bases and J lost 0; bases outside the gene matches: 5. The CDR3 is 15 amino acids. CDR3 nucleotides: TGCAGTGCTAGGGTTACAGGGGTAGCCAAAAACATTCAGTACTTC. It yields the protein CSARVTGVAKNIQYF.

The chain uses TRBV20-1 and TRBJ1-6; TRBD1 matches 8 bases. V trimming: 6 bases; J trimming: 7 bases; junction bases outside the gene matches: 5. Germline V CDR1 and CDR2: DFQATT, SNEGSKA (reference sequence). The CDR3 totals 13 residues. The CDR3 sequence: CSAQTGVNSPLHF. In DNA form, the CDR3 reads TGCAGTGCGCAGACAGGGGTCAATTCACCCCTCCACTTT.